This T cell receptor beta chain comes out of a study of T cells after somatic rescue of genetic block. The CDR3 is made up of 16 amino acids. Germline V lookup: CDR1 MGHRA, CDR2 YSYEKL. Trimming shortened V by 1 base and J by 2 bases, and 14 bases separated the two germline ends. The assay was immunoSEQ multiplex PCR, and TCRdb's table has in-frame clones only and misses some. The table records 65,000 to 70,000 clones, just under 95% of them present only once. This sequence joins TRBV4-1 and TRBJ1-1; D remains ambiguous. This TCR was sampled from a man aged 35 to 55. The sample was peripheral blood mononuclear cells (PBMCs). The CDR3 sequence: CASSQVGFLANTEAFF. The CDR3 bases are TGCGCCAGCAGCCAAGTGGGTTTCCTGGCAAACACTGAAGCTTTCTTT.